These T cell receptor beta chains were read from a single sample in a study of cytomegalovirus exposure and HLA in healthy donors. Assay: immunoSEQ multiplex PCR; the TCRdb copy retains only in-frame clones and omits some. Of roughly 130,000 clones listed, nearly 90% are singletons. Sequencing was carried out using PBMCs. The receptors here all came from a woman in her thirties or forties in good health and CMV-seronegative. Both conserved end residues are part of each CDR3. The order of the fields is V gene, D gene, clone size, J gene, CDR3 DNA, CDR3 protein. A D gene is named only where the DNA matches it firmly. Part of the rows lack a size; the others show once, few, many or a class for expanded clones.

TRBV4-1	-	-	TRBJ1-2	TGCGCCAGCAGCCAAGATCCGAGCCACGTCGGGGGCTACACCTTC	CASSQDPSHVGGYTF
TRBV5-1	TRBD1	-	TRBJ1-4	TGCGCCAGCAGAACCTTAACAGGGGACGGGGAAAAACTGTTTTTT	CASRTLTGDGEKLFF
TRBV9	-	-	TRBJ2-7	TGTGCCAGCAGCGTAGCTCCTAGCGCCATCATCGAGCAGTACTTC	CASSVAPSAIIEQYF
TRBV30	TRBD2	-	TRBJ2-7	TGTGCCTGGGGACTAGCGGACTACTCCTACGAGCAGTACTTC	CAWGLADYSYEQYF
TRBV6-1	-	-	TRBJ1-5	TGTGCCAGCAGCCAGGGGCCGCGGCCCCAGCATTTT	CASSQGPRPQHF
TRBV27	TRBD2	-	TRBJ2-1	TGTGCCAGCAGTTTCACTAGCGAGTACAATGAGCAGTTCTTC	CASSFTSEYNEQFF
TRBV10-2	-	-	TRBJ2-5	TGCGCCAGCAGACTGGCGGGGCAAGAGACCCAGTACTTC	CASRLAGQETQYF
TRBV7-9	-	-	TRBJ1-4	TGTGCCAGCAGCACCGGGAGGGCGGCTAATGAAAAACTGTTTTTT	CASSTGRAANEKLFF
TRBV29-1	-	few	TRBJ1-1	TGCAGCGTTGGGGCCCCATATAATCCCCTCGAAGCTTTCTTT	CSVGAPYNPLEAFF
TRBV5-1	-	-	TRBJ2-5	TGCGCCAGCAGCAGAGACTCACCCCTATATGAGACCCAGTACTTC	CASSRDSPLYETQYF
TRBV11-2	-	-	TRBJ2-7	TGTGCCAGCAGCTTCCCGGACCGGGACTACGAGCAGTACTTC	CASSFPDRDYEQYF
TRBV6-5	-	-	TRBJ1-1	TGTGCCAGCAGTGAAAGGAGGGTCACTGAAGCTTTCTTT	CASSERRVTEAFF
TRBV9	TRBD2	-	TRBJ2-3	TGTGCCAGCAGCCCTTATTATGCGGGAGGGCCGGGGTCAGATACGCAGTATTTT	CASSPYYAGGPGSDTQYF
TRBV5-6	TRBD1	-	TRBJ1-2	TGTGCCAGCAGCTCCCGGACAGGACCTTATGGCTACACCTTC	CASSSRTGPYGYTF
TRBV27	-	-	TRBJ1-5	TGTGCCAGCGGCGCGGCCCAGCCCCAGCATTTT	CASGAAQPQHF
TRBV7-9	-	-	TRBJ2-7	TGTTCCAGCAGCTACTTCGGGTCCGAGCAGTACTTC	CSSSYFGSEQYF
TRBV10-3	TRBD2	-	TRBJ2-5	TGTGCCATCAGCGAGCGGGAGGCCCAAGAGACCCAGTACTTC	CAISEREAQETQYF
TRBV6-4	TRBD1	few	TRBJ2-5	TGTGCCAGGACAGGGGTACCCATCCAAGAGACCCAGTACTTC	CARTGVPIQETQYF
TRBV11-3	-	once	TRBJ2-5	TGTGCCAGCAAACTAGGCGGGCAAGAGACCCAGTACTTC	CASKLGGQETQYF
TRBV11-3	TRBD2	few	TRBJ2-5	TGTGCCAGCAGCCCCAGAGGGACTAGCGGGAGAGAGACCCAGTACTTC	CASSPRGTSGRETQYF
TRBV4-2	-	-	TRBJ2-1	TGTGCCAGCAGCCCACCGGAGACAGGTTCTAGCTCCTACAATGAGCAGTTCTTC	CASSPPETGSSSYNEQFF
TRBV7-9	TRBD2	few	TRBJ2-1	TGTGCCAGCGGGAGCGGGATAAGTCACAATGAGCAGTTCTTC	CASGSGISHNEQFF
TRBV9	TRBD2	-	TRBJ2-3	TGTGCCAGCAGCGTAGTTAGTAGGATGATAGCGGGAGGGCCAGATACGCAGTATTTT	CASSVVSRMIAGGPDTQYF
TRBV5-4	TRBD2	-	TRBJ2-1	TGTGCCAGCACCCGGACTAGCGGGAGTTACAATGAGCAGTTCTTC	CASTRTSGSYNEQFF
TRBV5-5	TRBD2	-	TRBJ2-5	TGTGCCAGCAGCTTTGGACTAGCGGGAGGAGAGACCCAGTACTTC	CASSFGLAGGETQYF
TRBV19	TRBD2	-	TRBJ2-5	TGTGCCAGTAGTCCTGAACTTCTAGCGGGAGGGCCCGGGGAGACCCAGTACTTC	CASSPELLAGGPGETQYF
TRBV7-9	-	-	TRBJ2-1	TGTGCCAGCAGCTTTGCCGGGAATGAGCAGTTCTTC	CASSFAGNEQFF
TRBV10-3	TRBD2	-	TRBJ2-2	TGTGCCATCAGTGGACAAACAGGACTAGCGGGAGGTATATCCGGGGAGCTGTTTTTT	CAISGQTGLAGGISGELFF
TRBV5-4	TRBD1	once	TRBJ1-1	TGTGCCAGCAGCCCCGGGACAGGGGGGGTCGGGAACACTGAAGCTTTCTTT	CASSPGTGGVGNTEAFF
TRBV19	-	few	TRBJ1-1	TGTGCCAGTAGTATCGTTGGAGAGGAAGCTTTCTTT	CASSIVGEEAFF
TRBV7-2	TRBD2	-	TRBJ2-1	TGTGCCAGCAGCTTAGATAGGACTAGTTGGAATGAGCAGTTCTTC	CASSLDRTSWNEQFF
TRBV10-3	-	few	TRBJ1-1	TGTGCCATCAGTGTCGGGGGGACTGAAGCTTTCTTT	CAISVGGTEAFF
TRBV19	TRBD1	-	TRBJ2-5	TGTGCCAGTAGTCCCCGGGACAGTGAGACCCAGTACTTC	CASSPRDSETQYF
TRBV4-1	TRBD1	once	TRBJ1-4	TGCGCCAGCAGCCAAGTGGGAAAGGGGGCGTATGAAAAACTGTTTTTT	CASSQVGKGAYEKLFF
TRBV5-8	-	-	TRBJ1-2	TGTGCCAGCAGCTCGGGACAAAACCACTATGGCTACACCTTC	CASSSGQNHYGYTF
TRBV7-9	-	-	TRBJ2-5	TGTGCCAGCAGCTTAGGGTGGCAGGGGATCGAGACCCAGTACTTC	CASSLGWQGIETQYF
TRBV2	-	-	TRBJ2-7	TGTGCCAGCAGTGTTACCTACGAGCAGTACTTC	CASSVTYEQYF
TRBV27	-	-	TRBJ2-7	TGTGCCAGCAGTTTAGACTACGGAGCCTACGAGCAGTACTTC	CASSLDYGAYEQYF
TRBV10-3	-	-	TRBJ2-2	TGTGCCACGGCCCAGGGGTTGGGCACCGGGGAGCTGTTTTTT	CATAQGLGTGELFF
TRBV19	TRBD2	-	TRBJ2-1	TGTGCCAGTAGTAGCGGGAGCCCCGGAGGGGAGCAGTTCTTC	CASSSGSPGGEQFF
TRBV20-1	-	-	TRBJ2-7	TGCAGTGTGGGCCTCTCCTACGAGCAGTACTTC	CSVGLSYEQYF
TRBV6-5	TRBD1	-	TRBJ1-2	TGTGCCAGCACTCCCAGGGTGGGACAGACCTATGGCTACACCTTC	CASTPRVGQTYGYTF
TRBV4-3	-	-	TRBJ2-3	TGCGCCAGCAGCCAAGATAGAAGGCGCCGGGCAGATACGCAGTATTTT	CASSQDRRRRADTQYF
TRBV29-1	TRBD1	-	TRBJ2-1	TGCAGCGTTGGGGGTTCAGGACAGGGTCTATACAATGAGCAGTTCTTC	CSVGGSGQGLYNEQFF
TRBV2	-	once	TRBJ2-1	TGTGCCAGCAGTGTAGGCGGGGTGTACAATGAGCAGTTCTTC	CASSVGGVYNEQFF
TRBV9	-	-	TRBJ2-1	TGTGCCAGCAGCGCCACGGGGGTAAGCTCCTACAATGAGCAGTTCTTC	CASSATGVSSYNEQFF
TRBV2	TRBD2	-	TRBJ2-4	TGTGCCAGCAGTGAAGGACTAGCGAACATTCAGTACTTC	CASSEGLANIQYF
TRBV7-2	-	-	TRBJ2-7	TGTGCCAGCAGCCCCTTACAGGGTCCCTACGAGCAGTACTTC	CASSPLQGPYEQYF
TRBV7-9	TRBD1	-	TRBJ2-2	TGTGCCAGCCACGGGACAGTGCTCACCGGGGAGCTGTTTTTT	CASHGTVLTGELFF